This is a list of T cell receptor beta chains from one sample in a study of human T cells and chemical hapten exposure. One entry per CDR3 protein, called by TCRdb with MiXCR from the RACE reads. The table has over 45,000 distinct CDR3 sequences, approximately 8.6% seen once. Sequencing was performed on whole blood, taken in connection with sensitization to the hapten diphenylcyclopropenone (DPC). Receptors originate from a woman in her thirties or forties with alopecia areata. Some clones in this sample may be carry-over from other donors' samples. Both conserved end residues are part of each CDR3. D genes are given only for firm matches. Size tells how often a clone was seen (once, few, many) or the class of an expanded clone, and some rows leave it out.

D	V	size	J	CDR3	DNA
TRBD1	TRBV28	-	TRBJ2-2	CASSSLGRIQGASTGELFF	TGTGCCAGCAGTTCCCTTGGCCGCATACAGGGGGCATCGACCGGGGAGCTGTTTTTT
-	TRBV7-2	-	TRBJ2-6	CASSLVTAGANVLTF	TGTGCCAGCAGCTTAGTGACGGCTGGGGCCAACGTCCTGACTTTC
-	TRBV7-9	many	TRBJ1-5	CASSSGPFGRAQPQHF	TGTGCCAGCAGCTCCGGTCCATTCGGCAGGGCTCAGCCCCAGCATTTT
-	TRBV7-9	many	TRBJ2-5	CASSLDYGPQETQYF	TGTGCCAGCAGCCTCGACTATGGGCCTCAAGAGACCCAGTACTTC
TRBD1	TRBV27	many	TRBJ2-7	CASTSPGGREQYF	TGTGCCAGCACCTCGCCAGGGGGCCGCGAGCAGTACTTC
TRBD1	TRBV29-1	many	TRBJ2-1	CSARDRVYNEQFF	TGCAGCGCCCGGGACAGGGTTTACAATGAGCAGTTCTTC
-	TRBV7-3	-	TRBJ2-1	CASSLTGVNEQFF	TGTGCCAGCAGCTTAACGGGGGTCAATGAGCAGTTCTTC
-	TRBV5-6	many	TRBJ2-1	CASSLVRSSGYYNEQFF	TGTGCCAGCAGCTTGGTCCGATCCAGCGGCTATTACAATGAGCAGTTCTTC
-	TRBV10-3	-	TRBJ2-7	CAISEGGSLSEQYF	TGTGCCATCAGTGAGGGCGGCTCACTGAGCGAGCAGTACTTC
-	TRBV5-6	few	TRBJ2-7	CASSLEHYEQYF	TGTGCCAGCAGCTTGGAACACTACGAGCAGTACTTC
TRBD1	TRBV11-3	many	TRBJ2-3	CASSWGQGGADTQYF	TGTGCCAGCAGCTGGGGACAGGGGGGCGCAGATACGCAGTATTTT
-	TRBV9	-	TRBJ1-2	CASSVVGGSPHTF	TGTGCCAGCAGCGTAGTAGGGGGATCTCCTCACACCTTC
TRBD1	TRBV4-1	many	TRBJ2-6	CASSHGQGPSSGANVLTF	TGCGCCAGCAGCCACGGACAGGGGCCTAGCTCTGGGGCCAACGTCCTGACTTTC
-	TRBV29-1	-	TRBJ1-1	CSVGRSQAFF	TGCAGCGTTGGGCGGTCCCAAGCTTTCTTT
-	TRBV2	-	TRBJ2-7	CASSEAAETSYEQYF	TGTGCCAGCAGTGAAGCGGCGGAAACCTCCTACGAGCAGTACTTC
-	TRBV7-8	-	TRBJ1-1	CASSLRGMNTEAFF	TGTGCCAGCAGCTTACGCGGCATGAACACTGAAGCTTTCTTT
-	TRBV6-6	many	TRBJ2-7	CASSYSIVPGYEQYF	TGTGCCAGCAGTTACTCGATCGTTCCCGGCTACGAGCAGTACTTC
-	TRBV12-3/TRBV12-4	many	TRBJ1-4	CASSLQSNEKLFF	TGTGCCAGCAGTCTACAATCTAATGAAAAACTGTTTTTT
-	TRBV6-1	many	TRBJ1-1	CASSEQGPAGTEAFF	TGTGCCAGCAGTGAACAGGGGCCCGCGGGCACTGAAGCTTTCTTT
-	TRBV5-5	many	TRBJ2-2	CASSLYGGELFF	TGTGCCAGCAGCTTGTATGGCGGGGAGCTGTTTTTT
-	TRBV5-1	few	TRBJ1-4	CASSIGVSSEKLFF	TGCGCCAGCAGCATCGGCGTATCGAGTGAAAAACTGTTTTTT
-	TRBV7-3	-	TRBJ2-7	CASSQSGSSYEQYF	TGTGCCAGCAGCCAATCGGGCAGCTCCTACGAGCAGTACTTC
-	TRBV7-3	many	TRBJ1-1	CASSSRTLETEAFF	TGTGCCAGCAGCTCCCGGACGCTGGAAACTGAAGCTTTCTTT
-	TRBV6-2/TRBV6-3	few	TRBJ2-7	CASRDLRDVSYEQYF	TGTGCCAGCAGAGACCTCCGGGACGTCTCCTACGAGCAGTACTTC
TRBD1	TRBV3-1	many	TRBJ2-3	CASKGALTDTQYF	TGTGCCAGCAAGGGGGCCCTCACAGATACGCAGTATTTT
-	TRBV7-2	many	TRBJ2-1	CASSLTGANEQFF	TGTGCCAGCAGCTTGACGGGGGCGAATGAGCAGTTCTTC
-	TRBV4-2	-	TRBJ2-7	CASSRGDGTYEQYF	TGTGCCAGCAGCCGCGGGGACGGGACCTACGAGCAGTACTTC
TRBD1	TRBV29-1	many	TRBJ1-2	CSVGAGGIADGYTF	TGCAGCGTTGGGGCAGGGGGGATTGCTGATGGCTACACCTTC
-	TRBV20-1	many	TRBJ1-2	CSARSSANYGYTF	TGCAGTGCTAGGAGTTCCGCAAACTATGGCTACACCTTC